These T cell receptor beta chains were read from a single sample in a study of blood T cell repertoires in COVID-19. Repertoires were generated with immunoSEQ multiplex PCR, while TCRdb's copy carries only in-frame clones and drops some. Among 90,000 to 120,000 clones listed, approximately 80% were seen once. Sequenced: peripheral blood. The receptors shown here come from a man aged 65-85 years with acute or convalescent COVID-19. The CDR3 runs from the conserved cysteine through the conserved F or W. D genes are given only for firm matches. Where a row states a size, it is once, few, many or the class of an expanded clone; other rows omit it.

J gene: TRBJ1-4; V gene: TRBV5-1; D gene: TRBD1; clone size: NA; CDR3 protein: CASSSTGAPNEKLFF; CDR3 DNA: TGCGCCAGCAGCTCTACAGGGGCCCCTAATGAAAAACTGTTTTTT
J gene: TRBJ2-7; V gene: TRBV6-1; D gene: NA; clone size: once; CDR3 protein: CASSGDLWGGSYEQYF; CDR3 DNA: TGTGCCAGCAGTGGGGATCTTTGGGGGGGCAGCTACGAGCAGTACTTC
J gene: TRBJ2-1; V gene: TRBV14; D gene: TRBD2; clone size: NA; CDR3 protein: CASSTGLAGEQFF; CDR3 DNA: TGTGCCAGCAGCACCGGACTAGCGGGGGAGCAGTTCTTC
J gene: TRBJ2-3; V gene: TRBV18; D gene: NA; clone size: NA; CDR3 protein: CASSPQDTGRTDTQYF; CDR3 DNA: TGTGCCAGCTCACCACAGGATACAGGGCGCACAGATACGCAGTATTTT
J gene: TRBJ1-6; V gene: TRBV12-1; D gene: NA; clone size: few; CDR3 protein: CASSELGTESNSPLHF; CDR3 DNA: TGTGCCAGCAGCGAACTAGGGACAGAGAGTAATTCACCCCTCCACTTT
J gene: TRBJ1-3; V gene: TRBV6-5; D gene: NA; clone size: once; CDR3 protein: CASSRGDTIYF; CDR3 DNA: TGTGCCAGCAGTCGTGGAGACACCATATATTTT
J gene: TRBJ1-1; V gene: TRBV5-1; D gene: NA; clone size: NA; CDR3 protein: CASSLAGGSNTEAFF; CDR3 DNA: TGCGCCAGCAGCTTGGCGGGAGGGTCGAACACTGAAGCTTTCTTT
J gene: TRBJ2-1; V gene: TRBV7-9; D gene: TRBD2; clone size: NA; CDR3 protein: CASSLSGRGQFF; CDR3 DNA: TGTGCCAGCAGCCTGAGCGGGAGGGGGCAGTTCTTC
J gene: TRBJ2-7; V gene: TRBV10-2; D gene: NA; clone size: NA; CDR3 protein: CASSESGTRDEQYF; CDR3 DNA: TGCGCCAGCAGTGAATCAGGAACTAGGGACGAGCAGTACTTC
J gene: TRBJ1-3; V gene: TRBV14; D gene: NA; clone size: NA; CDR3 protein: CASSKQGGYSGNTIYF; CDR3 DNA: TGTGCCAGCAGCAAACAGGGAGGGTACTCTGGAAACACCATATATTTT
J gene: TRBJ1-1; V gene: TRBV11-2; D gene: NA; clone size: NA; CDR3 protein: CASGRELQSEAFF; CDR3 DNA: TGTGCCAGCGGGAGGGAGCTCCAATCAGAAGCTTTCTTT
J gene: TRBJ1-1; V gene: TRBV9; D gene: NA; clone size: NA; CDR3 protein: CASSVDLSPAGNTEAFF; CDR3 DNA: TGTGCCAGCAGCGTTGATCTAAGTCCCGCGGGAAACACTGAAGCTTTCTTT
J gene: TRBJ1-1; V gene: TRBV7-2; D gene: TRBD1; clone size: NA; CDR3 protein: CASSLRQGWMNTEAFF; CDR3 DNA: TGTGCCAGCAGCTTGCGACAGGGTTGGATGAACACTGAAGCTTTCTTT
J gene: TRBJ2-7; V gene: TRBV18; D gene: NA; clone size: NA; CDR3 protein: CASSPLSRDEQYF; CDR3 DNA: TGTGCCAGCTCACCCCTCTCCCGGGACGAGCAGTACTTC
J gene: TRBJ2-5; V gene: TRBV3-1/TRBV3-2; D gene: NA; clone size: NA; CDR3 protein: CASSQGLATQETQYF; CDR3 DNA: TGTGCCAGCAGCCAAGGGCTAGCGACTCAAGAGACCCAGTACTTC
J gene: TRBJ1-5; V gene: TRBV7-6; D gene: NA; clone size: few; CDR3 protein: CASSLGVGDQPQHF; CDR3 DNA: TGTGCCAGCAGCTTAGGGGTCGGGGATCAGCCCCAGCATTTT
J gene: TRBJ2-2; V gene: TRBV2; D gene: TRBD1; clone size: NA; CDR3 protein: CASSGTGETGELFF; CDR3 DNA: TGTGCCAGCAGTGGGACAGGGGAAACCGGGGAGCTGTTTTTT
J gene: TRBJ2-7; V gene: TRBV6-2/TRBV6-3; D gene: NA; clone size: NA; CDR3 protein: CASSRGAYEQYF; CDR3 DNA: TGTGCCAGCAGTCGCGGGGCCTACGAGCAGTACTTC
J gene: TRBJ2-2; V gene: TRBV7-2; D gene: TRBD1; clone size: NA; CDR3 protein: CASTSGQVTGELFF; CDR3 DNA: TGTGCCAGCACTTCGGGACAGGTCACCGGGGAGCTGTTTTTT
J gene: TRBJ2-1; V gene: TRBV4-1; D gene: TRBD2; clone size: NA; CDR3 protein: CASSQPSGLAGGPDSYNEQFF; CDR3 DNA: TGCGCCAGCAGCCAACCGTCGGGACTAGCGGGGGGGCCGGACTCTTACAATGAGCAGTTCTTC
J gene: TRBJ2-7; V gene: TRBV2; D gene: NA; clone size: NA; CDR3 protein: CASSERQTTYEQYF; CDR3 DNA: TGTGCCAGCAGTGAAAGACAGACAACCTACGAGCAGTACTTC
J gene: TRBJ1-5; V gene: TRBV4-3; D gene: TRBD1; clone size: NA; CDR3 protein: CASSLTGDDQPQHF; CDR3 DNA: TGCGCCAGCAGCTTAACAGGGGATGATCAGCCCCAGCATTTT
J gene: TRBJ1-5; V gene: TRBV6-1; D gene: NA; clone size: NA; CDR3 protein: CASSEAGGTGQPQHF; CDR3 DNA: TGTGCCAGCAGTGAAGCGGGGGGGACGGGACAGCCCCAGCATTTT
J gene: TRBJ1-5; V gene: TRBV10-3; D gene: NA; clone size: few; CDR3 protein: CAISESQGRPPREPQHF; CDR3 DNA: TGTGCCATCAGTGAGTCGCAGGGGCGCCCCCCCAGGGAACCCCAGCATTTT
J gene: TRBJ1-6; V gene: TRBV12-5; D gene: NA; clone size: once; CDR3 protein: CASGQTGNSPLHF; CDR3 DNA: TGTGCTAGTGGTCAGACAGGAAATTCACCCCTCCACTTT
J gene: TRBJ2-7; V gene: TRBV7-2; D gene: TRBD1; clone size: NA; CDR3 protein: CASSLEDATGAYEQYF; CDR3 DNA: TGTGCCAGCAGCCTAGAAGACGCGACAGGGGCCTACGAGCAGTACTTC
J gene: TRBJ2-2; V gene: TRBV4-2; D gene: NA; clone size: NA; CDR3 protein: CASSPQGPNTGELFF; CDR3 DNA: TGTGCCAGCAGCCCCCAGGGGCCCAACACCGGGGAGCTGTTTTTT
J gene: TRBJ1-1; V gene: TRBV20-1; D gene: NA; clone size: NA; CDR3 protein: CSASRQVDTEAFF; CDR3 DNA: TGCAGTGCTAGTCGGCAGGTCGACACTGAAGCTTTCTTT
J gene: TRBJ1-5; V gene: TRBV6-5; D gene: TRBD1; clone size: NA; CDR3 protein: CASSRRDSSNQPQHF; CDR3 DNA: TGTGCCAGCAGCCGACGGGACAGCAGCAATCAGCCCCAGCATTTT
J gene: TRBJ1-2; V gene: TRBV5-1; D gene: NA; clone size: once; CDR3 protein: CASSLEGDGYTF; CDR3 DNA: TGCGCCAGCAGCTTGGAAGGGGATGGCTACACCTTC
J gene: TRBJ1-4; V gene: TRBV7-9; D gene: NA; clone size: NA; CDR3 protein: CASSSYATNEKLFF; CDR3 DNA: TGTGCCAGCAGCTCGTATGCAACTAATGAAAAACTGTTTTTT